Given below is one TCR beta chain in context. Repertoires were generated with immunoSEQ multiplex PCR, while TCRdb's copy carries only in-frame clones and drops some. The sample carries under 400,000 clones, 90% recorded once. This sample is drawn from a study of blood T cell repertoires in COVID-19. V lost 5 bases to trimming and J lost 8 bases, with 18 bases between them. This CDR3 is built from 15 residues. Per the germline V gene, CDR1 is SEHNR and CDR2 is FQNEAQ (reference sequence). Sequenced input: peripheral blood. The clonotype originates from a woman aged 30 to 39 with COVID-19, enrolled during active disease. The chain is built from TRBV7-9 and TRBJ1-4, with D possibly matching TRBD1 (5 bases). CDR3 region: CASSLRGESGEKLFF. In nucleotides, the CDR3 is TGTGCCAGCAGCCTCCGGGGGGAGAGTGGGGAAAAACTGTTTTTT.